Following are 16 T cell receptor beta chains from one sample sequenced in a study of cytomegalovirus exposure and HLA in healthy donors (dated by TCRdb to about 2017). Libraries were constructed by the immunoSEQ multiplex PCR assay. For the multiplex PCR, a mixture combining 60 forward primers for TCR Vbeta segments and 13 reverse primers for TCR Jbeta segments was used. Here the immuneACCESS table is served through TCRdb, limited to in-frame sequences with V and J called. Missing clones are a known gap in these copies; in checked studies unresolved V genes cover under half, and the rest lacks a known reason. This sample lists more than 150,000 clones; around 80% were detected once. The ten largest clones capture approximately 1.3% of the sample. The sample taken for sequencing was PBMCs. The receptors were gathered from a girl aged 5 to 17 in good health and CMV-seropositive.

The chain links TRBV9 to TRBJ1-4, with 8 bases aligning to TRBD1. Germline assignment: CDR1 SGDLS and CDR2 YYNGEE. Trimming removed 4 bases from V and 7 bases from J; junction bases left unmatched: 9. The CDR3 covers 15 residues. The CDR3 bases are TGTGCCAGCAGCCCATCGGACAGGGCCGGTGAAAAACTGTTTTTT. It specifies CASSPSDRAGEKLFF.

The chain joins TRBV25-1 to TRBJ2-3; maybe TRBD1 (5 bases). Trimming pared 6 bases from V and 2 bases from J, leaving 9 bases between. The CDR3 extends over 13 amino acids. Germline V lookup: CDR1 MGHDK, CDR2 SYGVNS. CDR3 sequence: CASRGAVTDTQYF. The CDR3 bases are TGTGCCAGCAGAGGGGCGGTCACAGATACGCAGTATTTT.

V is TRBV28 and J is TRBJ1-5, with D possibly TRBD1 on 6 matching bases. The germline V gene has CDR1 MDHEN and CDR2 SYDVKM. The CDR3 extends over 14 amino acids. V dropped 5 bases and J dropped 3 bases, with 11 bases sitting between them. Here the CDR3 DNA reads TGTGCCAGCAGTCCCAGGGGTACCAATCAGCCCCAGCATTTT. It codes for CASSPRGTNQPQHF.

The gene calls are TRBV27 and TRBJ2-7, with D unresolved. The CDR3 sequence is 13 residues long. CDR1 is MNHEY and CDR2 is SMNVEV in the germline V gene (reference sequence). V lost 6 bases and J lost 4, with 13 bases in between. Here the CDR3 reads CASSLQRSYEQYF. The CDR3 DNA sequence: TGTGCCAGCAGCTTACAGAGGAGTTACGAGCAGTACTTC.

The chain employs TRBV4-1 and TRBJ2-2; D unclear. Germline lookup yields CDR1 MGHRA and CDR2 YSYEKL. The CDR3 covers 15 residues. V lost 0 bases and J lost 6, with 11 bases in between. The CDR3 sequence: CASSQESFMSGELFF. CDR3 in DNA: TGCGCCAGCAGCCAAGAGTCGTTTATGTCCGGGGAGCTGTTTTTT.

This chain uses TRBV7-6 with TRBJ2-2; 8 bases are shared with TRBD1. The CDR3 has 17 residues. Germline V lookup: CDR1 SGHVS, CDR2 FNYEAQ. V gave up 7 bases and J gave up 0 bases; unmatched junction bases: 10. The CDR3 DNA reads as TGTGCCAGCACCGGATCGCAGGGGGCCTCGAACACCGGGGAGCTGTTTTTT. This translates into CASTGSQGASNTGELFF.

This rearrangement joins TRBV30 to TRBJ2-2; D is possibly TRBD2 (5 bases). The length of the CDR3 is 14 residues. Germline lookup yields CDR1 GTSNPN and CDR2 SVGIG (reference sequence). With 7 bases removed from V and 3 bases from J, the gap between germline ends came to 15 bases. The CDR3 nucleotides read TGTGCCTCCAGGTTGAGGACTCACACCGGGGAGCTGTTTTTT. It yields the protein CASRLRTHTGELFF. The full variable domain, its missing parts supplied by reference TRBV30 and TRBJ2-2, is SQTIHQWPATLVQPVGSPLSLECTVEGTSNPNLYWYRQAAGRGLQLLFYSVGIGQISSEVPQNLSASRPQDRQFILSSKKLLLSDSGFYLCASRLRTHTGELFFGEGSRLTVL.

The chain is built from TRBV5-1 and TRBJ2-7; TRBD1 matches 7 bases. CDR1 is SGHRS, CDR2 YFSETQ, per germline. This CDR3 comprises 14 residues. V shed 4 bases and J 5 bases; nucleotides not matched to a gene: 9. CDR3 sequence reads: CASSGTVGRDEQYF. CDR3 nucleotides: TGCGCCAGCAGCGGGACAGTGGGAAGGGACGAGCAGTACTTC.

This chain joins TRBV7-2 and TRBJ2-7; 7 bases are a match to TRBD2. V lost 1 base to trimming and J lost 4 bases; unmatched junction nucleotides: 10. The CDR3 consists of 16 residues. Germline V lookup: CDR1 SGHTA, CDR2 FQGNSA. As DNA, the CDR3 is TGTGCCAGCAGCTTAGGACCTAGCGGAGCCGGGTACGAGCAGTACTTC. It codes for CASSLGPSGAGYEQYF. The complete variable domain, with remaining parts taken from reference TRBV7-2 and TRBJ2-7, reads GAGVSQSPSNKVTEKGKDVELRCDPISGHTALYWYRQSLGQGLEFLIYFQGNSAPDKSGLPSDRFSAERTGGSVSTLTIQRTQQEDSAVYLCASSLGPSGAGYEQYFGPGTRLTVT.

This clone has a single count. The rearrangement joins TRBV30 to TRBJ2-7; 9 bases line up with TRBD1. The length of the CDR3 is 12 residues. The germline V gene encodes CDR1 GTSNPN and CDR2 SVGIG (reference sequence). V shed 7 bases, J shed 3 bases, and the junction held 4 bases outside the gene matches. The CDR3 DNA is TGTGCCTTACAGGGGGCGGTCTACGAGCAGTACTTC. Its translation: CALQGAVYEQYF.

The genes are TRBV5-4 and TRBJ2-1; TRBD2 matches 7 bases. V gave up 3 bases and J gave up 4 bases; unmatched junction bases: 10. CDR1 and CDR2 (germline): SGHNT, YYREEE (reference sequence). The CDR3 is 16 amino acids. CDR3 coding DNA: TGTGCCAGCAGCTCTACCCTAGCGGATCCTTACAATGAGCAGTTCTTC. This codes for CASSSTLADPYNEQFF.

The chain couples TRBV2 to TRBJ2-1; TRBD2 agrees at 14 bases. Germline CDR1 reads SNHLY; CDR2 reads FYNNEI. V lost 8 bases, J lost 9 bases, and 6 bases stayed unmatched. The CDR3 contains 14 residues. The CDR3 DNA follows: TGTGCCAGCCCGGGACTAGCGGGAGTTACTGAGCAGTTCTTC. The encoded protein is CASPGLAGVTEQFF. The full variable domain, in which reference TRBV2 and TRBJ2-1 provide the parts outside the CDR3, is EPEVTQTPSHQVTQMGQEVILRCVPISNHLYFYWYRQILGQKVEFLVSFYNNEISEKSEIFDDQFSVERPDGSNFTLKIRSTKLEDSAMYFCASPGLAGVTEQFFGPGTRLTVL.

The V and J genes are TRBV6-1 and TRBJ1-5; 7 nucleotides agree with TRBD1. Germline V CDR1 and CDR2: MNHNS, SASEGT. J lost 4 bases, V lost 8 bases, and 5 bases had no gene match. The CDR3 is 13 amino acids. The CDR3 region has the DNA TGTGCCAGCCTCTTACAGGGGAATCAGCCCCAGCATTTT. It is translated as CASLLQGNQPQHF.

This clone has just one count. The chain uses TRBV5-1 and TRBJ2-7; 7 bases line up with TRBD1. The CDR3 is 15 amino acids. Germline-derived CDR1 and CDR2 are SGHRS and YFSETQ. The ends lost 1 base at V and 5 bases at J; junction bases unmatched: 9. Here the CDR3 reads CASSLLTGAFDEQYF. The DNA of the CDR3 is TGCGCCAGCAGCTTGCTTACAGGGGCCTTCGACGAGCAGTACTTC.

The CDR3 nucleotides read TGTGCCAGCAGCGTAGCGCAGGCGCCGAGCACTGAAGCTTTCTTT. Encoded protein: CASSVAQAPSTEAFF. The rearrangement joins TRBV9 to TRBJ1-1; D is unclear. Trimming took 0 bases from V and 4 from J, leaving 13 bases between them. The CDR3 loop spans 15 amino acids. Germline-derived CDR1 and CDR2 are SGDLS and YYNGEE.

The chain is built from TRBV5-6 and TRBJ2-7; 8 bases map to TRBD1. Germline V lookup: CDR1 SGHDT, CDR2 YYEEEE. Trimming took 4 bases from V and 6 from J; bases not matched to a gene: 6. The CDR3 sequence is 13 residues long. CDR3 coding DNA: TGTGCCAGCAGCCCAAGCCAGGGGGCCGAGCAGTACTTC. It specifies CASSPSQGAEQYF.